One sample yielded the 11 T cell receptor beta chains listed below, sequenced in a study of radiotherapy plus CTLA-4 blockade in lung cancer. Assay used: immunoSEQ multiplex PCR; TCRdb lists only in-frame clones, some missing. The table lists tens of thousands of clones, over 80% of them singletons. The sequencing here drew on peripheral blood, taken from a patient treated with radiotherapy plus ipilimumab. All receptors derive from a human donor with non-small cell lung cancer who had stable disease on radiotherapy plus ipilimumab.

V and J are TRBV7-2 and TRBJ2-7, with D perhaps TRBD1 or TRBD2 (6 bases each). V lost 5 bases and J 3 bases, leaving 20 bases between the germline ends. CDR1 SGHTA and CDR2 FQGNSA come from the germline V gene. The CDR3 has 16 residues. The CDR3 nucleotides are TGTGCCAGCAGCCCAGGGGAGAGACTAGTACGCTACGAGCAGTACTTC. Its protein is CASSPGERLVRYEQYF.

The chain couples TRBV9 to TRBJ1-1, with D unresolved. Per the germline V gene, CDR1 is SGDLS and CDR2 is YYNGEE. The V gene lost 3 bases and the J gene lost 0 bases, with 9 bases spanning the gap. The CDR3 covers 14 residues. The CDR3 is CASSEEGMNTEAFF. The CDR3 region has the DNA TGTGCCAGCAGCGAAGAAGGTATGAACACTGAAGCTTTCTTT. Together with reference TRBV9 and TRBJ1-1, the CDR3 gives the full variable domain: DSGVTQTPKHLITATGQRVTLRCSPRSGDLSVYWYQQSLDQGLQFLIQYYNGEERAKGNILERFSAQQFPDLHSELNLSSLELGDSALYFCASSEEGMNTEAFFGQGTRLTVV.

The chain employs TRBV6-5 and TRBJ1-2; D is possibly TRBD1 (5 bases). This CDR3 has 15 amino acids. Germline V lookup: CDR1 MNHEY, CDR2 SVGAGI. Trimming removed 3 bases from V and 1 base from J, with 12 bases in between. The CDR3 region has the DNA TGTGCCAGCAGTTATGGGCAGGGTAGTAACTATGGCTACACCTTC. This translates into CASSYGQGSNYGYTF.

The rearrangement links TRBV6-1 to TRBJ2-2; no definite D call. Germline V lookup: CDR1 MNHNS, CDR2 SASEGT. The CDR3 spans 13 residues. The germline V and J ends were trimmed by 4 bases and 6 bases, with 9 bases remaining between them. The CDR3 region has the DNA TGTGCCAGCAGTGGGCTTCTTCCCGGGGAGCTGTTTTTT. Translating it yields CASSGLLPGELFF.

A few counts support this clone. The chain couples TRBV6-6 to TRBJ1-2; 7 nucleotides line up with TRBD1. This CDR3 spans 13 amino acids. After removal of 7 bases from V and 8 bases from J, the junction contained 10 bases not matched to a gene. Germline CDR1 and CDR2: MNHNY and SVGAGI (reference sequence). The chain's CDR3 is CASNIQGQRGYTF. The CDR3 coding sequence is TGTGCCAGCAATATACAGGGGCAGCGGGGCTACACCTTC.

This chain uses TRBV4-2 with TRBJ2-3, with unresolved D. The CDR3 extends over 17 amino acids. V lost 0 bases to trimming and J lost 4 bases, with 17 bases between them. The germline V gene has CDR1 LGHNA and CDR2 YNFKEQ. CDR3 protein: CASSQELLLAAADTQYF. CDR3 bases: TGTGCCAGCAGCCAAGAACTACTCCTGGCCGCCGCAGATACGCAGTATTTT.

This chain uses TRBV2 with TRBJ1-1; D ambiguous. Trimming left V 3 bases short and J 2 bases short, with 10 bases between. The CDR3 totals 14 residues. Germline lookup yields CDR1 SNHLY and CDR2 FYNNEI. The CDR3 protein is CASSELPRNTEAFF. CDR3 nucleotide sequence: TGTGCCAGCAGTGAGCTACCGAGAAACACTGAAGCTTTCTTT.

The chain carries TRBV5-5 and TRBJ2-1; TRBD2 agrees at 11 bases. Looked up from germline, CDR1 is SGHKS and CDR2 is YYEKEE (reference sequence). This CDR3 has 17 residues. Trimming removed 4 bases from V and 0 bases from J; junction bases left unmatched: 6. The CDR3 reads CASSPWTSGFSYNEQFF. Here the CDR3 DNA reads TGTGCCAGCAGCCCATGGACTAGCGGGTTCTCCTACAATGAGCAGTTCTTC.

The V and J genes are TRBV7-9 and TRBJ2-7; the match to TRBD2 covers 14 bases. J lost 3 bases, V lost 1 base, and 5 bases had no gene match. Germline values: CDR1 SEHNR, CDR2 FQNEAQ (reference sequence). This CDR3 comprises 17 residues. The CDR3 here is CASSLGGLAGDYYEQYF. In nucleotides, the CDR3 is TGTGCCAGCAGCTTAGGGGGACTAGCGGGAGACTACTACGAGCAGTACTTC.

Only one count was recorded for this clone. The genes are TRBV2 and TRBJ1-1; D call uncertain. This CDR3 has 13 residues. The ends were cut back, 7 bases at V and 5 bases at J, with 14 bases in the middle. CDR1 SNHLY and CDR2 FYNNEI come from the germline V gene. The chain's CDR3 is CASITNVGTEAFF. The DNA for the CDR3 is TGTGCCAGCATAACGAATGTGGGGACTGAAGCTTTCTTT.

V and J are TRBV28 and TRBJ1-5; D is unresolved. Germline V gene lookup returns CDR1 MDHEN and CDR2 SYDVKM. Trimming left V 3 bases short and J 4 bases short, with 4 bases between. This CDR3 has 12 amino acids. The CDR3 DNA is TGTGCCAGCAGTTTGGTGAATCAGCCCCAGCATTTT. As protein: CASSLVNQPQHF.